The entry below describes one TCR beta chain. This entry comes from a study of T cells expressing NK-cell markers. Germline assignment: CDR1 SGHKS and CDR2 YYEKEE (reference sequence). The CDR3 contains 15 residues. With UMIs, 5'RACE template switching was used to make TCR beta cDNA. From its re-call of the 5' RACE reads, TCRdb lists each CDR3 protein once, without DNA. The repertoire table contains 550,000 to 600,000 distinct CDR3 sequences. The specimen sequenced was blood T cells: a sorted CD56 or NKG2C T cell subset, CD4+ or CD8+ T cells, or bulk PBMC T cells (not recorded which). This sequence joins TRBV5-5 and TRBJ1-2; with no DNA, the TCRdb D assignment of TRBD1 cannot be verified. This clonotype was obtained from a man aged 18 to 30 in good health. CDR3 amino acids: CASSPGGGTGYGYTF.